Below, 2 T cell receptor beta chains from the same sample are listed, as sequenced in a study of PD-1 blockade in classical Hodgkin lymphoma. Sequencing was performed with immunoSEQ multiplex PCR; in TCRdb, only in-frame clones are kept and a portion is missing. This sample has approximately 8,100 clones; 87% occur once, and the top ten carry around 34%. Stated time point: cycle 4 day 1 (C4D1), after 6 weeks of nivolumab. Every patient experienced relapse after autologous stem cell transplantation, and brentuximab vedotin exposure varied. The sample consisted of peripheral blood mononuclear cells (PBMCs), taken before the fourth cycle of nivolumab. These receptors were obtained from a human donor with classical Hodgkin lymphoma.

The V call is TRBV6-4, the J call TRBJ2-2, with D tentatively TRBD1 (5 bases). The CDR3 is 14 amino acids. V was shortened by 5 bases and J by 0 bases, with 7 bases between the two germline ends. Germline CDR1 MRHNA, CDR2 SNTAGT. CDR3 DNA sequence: TGTGCCAGCAGTAGACAGACGAACACCGGGGAGCTGTTTTTT. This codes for CASSRQTNTGELFF.

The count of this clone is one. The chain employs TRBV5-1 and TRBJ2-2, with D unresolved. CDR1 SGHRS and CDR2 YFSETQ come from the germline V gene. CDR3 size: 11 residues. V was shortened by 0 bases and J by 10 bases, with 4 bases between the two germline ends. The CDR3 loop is CASSLAEELFF. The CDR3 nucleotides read TGCGCCAGCAGCTTGGCCGAGGAGCTGTTTTTT.